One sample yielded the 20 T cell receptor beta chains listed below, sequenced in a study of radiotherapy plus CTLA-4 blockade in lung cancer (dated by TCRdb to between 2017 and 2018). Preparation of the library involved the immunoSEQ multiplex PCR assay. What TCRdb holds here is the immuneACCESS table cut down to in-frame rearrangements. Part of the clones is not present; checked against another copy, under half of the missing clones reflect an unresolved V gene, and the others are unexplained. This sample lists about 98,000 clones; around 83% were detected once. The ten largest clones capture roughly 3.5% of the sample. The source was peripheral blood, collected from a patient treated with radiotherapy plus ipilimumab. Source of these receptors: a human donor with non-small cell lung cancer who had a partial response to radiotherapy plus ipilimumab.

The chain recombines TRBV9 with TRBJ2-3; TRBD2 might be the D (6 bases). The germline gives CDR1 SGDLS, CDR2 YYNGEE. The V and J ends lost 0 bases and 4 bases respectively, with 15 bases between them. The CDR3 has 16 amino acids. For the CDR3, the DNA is TGTGCCAGCAGCGTAGTGGCTAGCGAGGGCGCAGATACGCAGTATTTT. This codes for CASSVVASEGADTQYF.

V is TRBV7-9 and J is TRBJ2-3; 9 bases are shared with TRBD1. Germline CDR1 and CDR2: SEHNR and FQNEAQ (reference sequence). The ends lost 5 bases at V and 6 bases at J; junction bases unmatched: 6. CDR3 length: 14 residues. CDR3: CASSRGTGTDTQYF. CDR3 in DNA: TGTGCCAGCAGCAGGGGGACAGGGACGGATACGCAGTATTTT.

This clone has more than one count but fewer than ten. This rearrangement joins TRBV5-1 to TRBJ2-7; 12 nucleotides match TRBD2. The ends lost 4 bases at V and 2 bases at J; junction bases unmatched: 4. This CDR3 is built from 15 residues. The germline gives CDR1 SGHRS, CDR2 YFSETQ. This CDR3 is CASSPLAGGAYEQYF. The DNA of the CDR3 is TGCGCCAGCAGCCCACTAGCGGGAGGTGCCTACGAGCAGTACTTC.

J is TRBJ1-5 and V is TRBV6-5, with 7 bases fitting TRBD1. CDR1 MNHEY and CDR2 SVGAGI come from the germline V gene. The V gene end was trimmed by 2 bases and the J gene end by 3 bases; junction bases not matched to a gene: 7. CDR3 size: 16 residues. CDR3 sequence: CASSYPGDRNNQPQHF. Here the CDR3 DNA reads TGTGCCAGCAGTTACCCCGGGGACAGAAACAATCAGCCCCAGCATTTT.

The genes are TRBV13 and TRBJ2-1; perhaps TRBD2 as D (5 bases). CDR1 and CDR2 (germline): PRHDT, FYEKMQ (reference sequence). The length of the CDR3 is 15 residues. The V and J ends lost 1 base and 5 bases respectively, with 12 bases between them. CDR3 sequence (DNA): TGTGCCAGCAGCTTAGTAGCGCCGATCCACAATGAGCAGTTCTTC. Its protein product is CASSLVAPIHNEQFF.

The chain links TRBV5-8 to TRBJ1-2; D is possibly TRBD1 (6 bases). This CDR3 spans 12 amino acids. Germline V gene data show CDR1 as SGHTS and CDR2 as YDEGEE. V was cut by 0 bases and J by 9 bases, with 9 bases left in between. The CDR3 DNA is TGTGCCAGCAGCTTGGACGGACAGAGCTACACCTTC. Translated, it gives CASSLDGQSYTF.

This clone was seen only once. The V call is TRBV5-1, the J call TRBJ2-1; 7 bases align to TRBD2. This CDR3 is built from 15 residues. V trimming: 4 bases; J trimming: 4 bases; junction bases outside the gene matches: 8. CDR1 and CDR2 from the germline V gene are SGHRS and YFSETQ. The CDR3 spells CASSDRGAGYNEQFF. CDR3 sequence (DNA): TGCGCCAGCAGCGACCGGGGAGCGGGGTACAATGAGCAGTTCTTC.

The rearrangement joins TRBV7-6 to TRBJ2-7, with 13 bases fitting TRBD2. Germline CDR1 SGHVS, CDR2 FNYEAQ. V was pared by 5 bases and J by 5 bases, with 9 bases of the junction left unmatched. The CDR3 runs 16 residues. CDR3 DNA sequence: TGTGCCAGCAGCCCTTTATCACTAGCGGGAGGGAACGAGCAGTACTTC. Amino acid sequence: CASSPLSLAGGNEQYF.

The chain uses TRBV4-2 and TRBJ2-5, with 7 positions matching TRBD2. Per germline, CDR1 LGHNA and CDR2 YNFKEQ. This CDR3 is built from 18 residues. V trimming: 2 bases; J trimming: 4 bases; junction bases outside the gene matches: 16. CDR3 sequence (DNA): TGTGCCAGCAGCCAATGGGGGGAAGGGGCGGGAGAGGGAGAGACCCAGTACTTC. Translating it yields CASSQWGEGAGEGETQYF.

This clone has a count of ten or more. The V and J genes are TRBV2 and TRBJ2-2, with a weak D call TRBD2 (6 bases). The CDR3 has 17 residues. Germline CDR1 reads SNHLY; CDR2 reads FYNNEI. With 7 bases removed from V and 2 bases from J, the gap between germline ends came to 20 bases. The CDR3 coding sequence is TGTGCCAGCAACCCCAACTGGGGGACTCACAACACCGGGGAGCTGTTTTTT. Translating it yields CASNPNWGTHNTGELFF.

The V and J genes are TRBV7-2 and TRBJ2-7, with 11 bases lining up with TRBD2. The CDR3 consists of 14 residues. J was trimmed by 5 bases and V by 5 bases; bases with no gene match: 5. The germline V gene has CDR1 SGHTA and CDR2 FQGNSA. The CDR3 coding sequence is TGTGCCAGCAGCGATAGCGGGAGGGGGGACGAGCAGTACTTC. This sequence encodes CASSDSGRGDEQYF.

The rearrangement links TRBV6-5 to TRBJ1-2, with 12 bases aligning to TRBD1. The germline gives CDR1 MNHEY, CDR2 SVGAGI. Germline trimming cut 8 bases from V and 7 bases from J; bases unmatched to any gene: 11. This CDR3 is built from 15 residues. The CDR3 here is CASAKPGQGAGGYTF. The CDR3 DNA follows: TGTGCCAGCGCCAAACCGGGACAGGGGGCTGGTGGCTACACCTTC.

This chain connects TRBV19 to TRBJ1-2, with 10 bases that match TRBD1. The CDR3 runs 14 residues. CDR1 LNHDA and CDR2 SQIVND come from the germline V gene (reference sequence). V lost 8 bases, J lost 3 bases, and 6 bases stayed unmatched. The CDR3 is CASQPGQGYYGYTF. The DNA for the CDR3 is TGTGCCAGTCAACCGGGACAGGGGTACTATGGCTACACCTTC.

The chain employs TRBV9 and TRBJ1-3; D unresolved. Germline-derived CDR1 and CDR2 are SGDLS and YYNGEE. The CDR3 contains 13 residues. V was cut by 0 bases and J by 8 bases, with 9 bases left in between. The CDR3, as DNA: TGTGCCAGCAGCGTAGGCGGCCAGCACACCATATATTTT. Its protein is CASSVGGQHTIYF.

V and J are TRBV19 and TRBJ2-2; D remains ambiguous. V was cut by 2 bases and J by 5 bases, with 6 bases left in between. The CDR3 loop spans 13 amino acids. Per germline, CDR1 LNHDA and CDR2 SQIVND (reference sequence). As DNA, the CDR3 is TGTGCCAGTAGTATAACAGTGACCGGGGAGCTGTTTTTT. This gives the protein CASSITVTGELFF.

The CDR3: CASSREWTGGNYGYTF. The CDR3 bases are TGTGCCAGCTCACGAGAATGGACAGGGGGGAACTATGGCTACACCTTC. The chain carries TRBV18 and TRBJ1-2; 10 nucleotides match TRBD1. CDR1 is KGHSH, CDR2 LQKENI, per germline. V lost 4 bases to trimming and J lost 2 bases; unmatched junction nucleotides: 7. The CDR3 is made up of 16 amino acids.

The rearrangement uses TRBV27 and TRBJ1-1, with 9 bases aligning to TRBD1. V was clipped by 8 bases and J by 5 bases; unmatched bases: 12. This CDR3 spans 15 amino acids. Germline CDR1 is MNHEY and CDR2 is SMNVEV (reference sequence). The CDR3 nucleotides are TGTGCCAGCGATTCCTCGGGACAGGGTCTAACTGAAGCTTTCTTT. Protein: CASDSSGQGLTEAFF.

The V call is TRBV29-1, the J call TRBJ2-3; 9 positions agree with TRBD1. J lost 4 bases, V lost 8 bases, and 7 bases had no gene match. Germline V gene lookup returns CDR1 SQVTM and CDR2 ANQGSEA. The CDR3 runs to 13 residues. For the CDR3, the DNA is TGCAGCACGGACAGGGGCCTCGCAGATACGCAGTATTTT. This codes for CSTDRGLADTQYF.

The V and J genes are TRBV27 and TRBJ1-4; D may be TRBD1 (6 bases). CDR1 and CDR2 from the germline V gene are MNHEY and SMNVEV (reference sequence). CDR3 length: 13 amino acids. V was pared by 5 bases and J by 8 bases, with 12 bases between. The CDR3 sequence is CASSMTGWEKLFF. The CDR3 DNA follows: TGTGCCAGCAGTATGACAGGTTGGGAAAAACTGTTTTTT.

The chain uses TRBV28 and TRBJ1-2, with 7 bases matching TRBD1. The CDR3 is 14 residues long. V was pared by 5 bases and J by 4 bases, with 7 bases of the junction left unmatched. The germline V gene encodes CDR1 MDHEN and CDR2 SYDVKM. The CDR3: CASSPGQAAYGYTF. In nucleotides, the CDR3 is TGTGCCAGCAGTCCTGGACAGGCGGCCTATGGCTACACCTTC.